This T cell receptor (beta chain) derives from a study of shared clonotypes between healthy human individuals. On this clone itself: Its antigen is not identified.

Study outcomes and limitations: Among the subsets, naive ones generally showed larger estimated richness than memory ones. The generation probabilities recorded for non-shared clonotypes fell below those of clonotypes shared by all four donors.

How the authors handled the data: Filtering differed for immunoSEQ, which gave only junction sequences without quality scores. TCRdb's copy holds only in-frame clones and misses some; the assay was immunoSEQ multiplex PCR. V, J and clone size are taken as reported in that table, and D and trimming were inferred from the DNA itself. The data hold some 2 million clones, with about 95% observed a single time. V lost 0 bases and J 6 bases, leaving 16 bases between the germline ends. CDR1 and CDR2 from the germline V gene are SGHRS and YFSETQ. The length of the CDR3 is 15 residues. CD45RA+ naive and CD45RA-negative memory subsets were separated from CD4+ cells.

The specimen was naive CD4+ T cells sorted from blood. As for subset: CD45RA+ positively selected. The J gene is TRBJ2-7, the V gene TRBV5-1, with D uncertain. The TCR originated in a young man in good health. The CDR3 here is CASSLGPIRDGEQYF. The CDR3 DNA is TGCGCCAGCAGCTTGGGTCCGATCCGAGACGGCGAGCAGTACTTC.